This T cell receptor beta chain was sequenced during a study of T cells in Graves' hyperthyroidism and ophthalmopathy. Amplified TCR beta CDR3 regions came from RNA transcripts. The HTBI primer set drove a first-round RT-PCR of the TCR CDR3. One entry per CDR3 protein results from TCRdb running MiXCR on the multiplex PCR reads. The sample lists over 350,000 distinct CDR3 sequences, under 15% seen once, with 13% in the top ten. Under 3 months was the duration of disease in ophthalmopathy patients, who also had a Clinical Activity Score of at least 3 and a NOSPECS grade of at least 4. More than 9.5 ml fresh peripheral blood yielded the PBMCs. General study findings and limits: Before onset, ophthalmopathy was predicted by the model a median around 6.5 months earlier. Most expanded thyroid clonotypes above 0.001 also appeared in blood.

The CDR3 runs 16 residues. Unmatched junction bases numbered 8, after V lost 4 bases and J lost 5 bases. Germline V CDR1 and CDR2: LNHNV, YYDKDF (reference sequence). As regards this clonotype: Its antigen is not identified.

The source of this sequence is a young man with Graves' ophthalmopathy. V is TRBV15 and J is TRBJ2-7, with TRBD2 matching over 13 bases. The material sequenced was blood. CDR3 in DNA: TGTGCCACCAGCATTCCCGGGACTAGCGGGACCAACGAGCAGTACTTC. Residues: CATSIPGTSGTNEQYF.